This note documents a single T cell receptor (beta chain) sequence. This entry belongs to a study of blood T cell repertoires in COVID-19. Study-wide context: COVID-19 samples, acute and convalescent, were from the United States, Italy and Spain. T cells, B-cell-depleted T cells, or PBMCs provided the cDNA or gDNA that served as material.

Original processing methods: It was from reference gene primer amplification that nucleated cell counts were estimated. Sequenced by immunoSEQ multiplex PCR; TCRdb stores in-frame clones only, minus some. V, J and clone size are those of that table, while D and trimming were read from the DNA. The table includes around 250,000 clones, 70% to 90% detected once. Sequencing was performed on peripheral blood. The clonotype was recovered from a man aged 18 to 30 with active or convalescent COVID-19.

This CDR3 is CASSLNTGVDQPQHF. CDR3 DNA: TGCGCCAGCAGCTTGAATACAGGGGTTGATCAGCCCCAGCATTTT. The chain employs TRBV5-1 and TRBJ1-5, with 7 bases identical to TRBD1. The germline V gene has CDR1 SGHRS and CDR2 YFSETQ. This CDR3 comprises 15 residues. V gave up 1 base and J gave up 5 bases; unmatched junction bases: 6.